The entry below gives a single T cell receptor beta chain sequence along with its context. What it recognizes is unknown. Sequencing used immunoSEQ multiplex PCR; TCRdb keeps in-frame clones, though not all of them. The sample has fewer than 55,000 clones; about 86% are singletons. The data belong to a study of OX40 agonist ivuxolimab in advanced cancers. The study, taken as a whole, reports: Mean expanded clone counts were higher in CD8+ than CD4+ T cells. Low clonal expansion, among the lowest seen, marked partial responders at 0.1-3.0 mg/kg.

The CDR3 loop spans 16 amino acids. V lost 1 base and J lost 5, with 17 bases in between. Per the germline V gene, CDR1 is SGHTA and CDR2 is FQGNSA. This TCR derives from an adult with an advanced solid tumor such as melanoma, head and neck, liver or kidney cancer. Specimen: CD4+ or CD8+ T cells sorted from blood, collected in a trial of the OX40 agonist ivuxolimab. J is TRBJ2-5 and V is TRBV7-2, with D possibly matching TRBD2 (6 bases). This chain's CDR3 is CASSLGRGLGRETQYF. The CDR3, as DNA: TGTGCCAGCAGCTTAGGTCGGGGGTTAGGGCGGGAGACCCAGTACTTC. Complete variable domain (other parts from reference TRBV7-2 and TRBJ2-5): GAGVSQSPSNKVTEKGKDVELRCDPISGHTALYWYRQSLGQGLEFLIYFQGNSAPDKSGLPSDRFSAERTGGSVSTLTIQRTQQEDSAVYLCASSLGRGLGRETQYFGPGTRLLVL.